Below, 2 T cell receptor beta chains from the same sample are listed, as sequenced in a study of shared clonotypes between healthy human individuals. Cells designated naive CD8 were CD45RO-negative and were positively selected for CCR7, with terminally differentiated effector memory CD45RA+ cells excluded. Repertoires were generated with immunoSEQ multiplex PCR, while TCRdb's copy carries only in-frame clones and drops some. In the table there are roughly 2.1 million clones, roughly 91% of which are singletons. Sequenced: naive CD8+ T cells from PBMCs. These receptors originate from a man in his late teens or twenties in good health. Some clones in this sample may be carry-over from other donors' samples.

The chain is built from TRBV5-4 and TRBJ2-7, with D perhaps TRBD2 (6 bases). Germline V gene sequence: CDR1 SGHNT, CDR2 YYREEE (reference sequence). V was clipped by 0 bases and J by 6 bases, with 10 bases between them. This CDR3 spans 13 amino acids. The CDR3 DNA reads TGTGCCAGCAGCTTGGAACTAGCTGTCGAGCAGTACTTC. Its translation is CASSLELAVEQYF.

The chain has TRBV4-3 and TRBJ1-4, with D maybe TRBD1 (6 bases). The V and J ends lost 3 bases and 8 bases respectively, with 16 bases between them. The CDR3 sequence is 15 residues long. Germline loops: CDR1 LGHNA, CDR2 YSLEER. This CDR3 is CASSQAYLRGEKLFF. CDR3 sequence (DNA): TGCGCCAGCAGCCAGGCTTATCTAAGGGGGGAAAAACTGTTTTTT.